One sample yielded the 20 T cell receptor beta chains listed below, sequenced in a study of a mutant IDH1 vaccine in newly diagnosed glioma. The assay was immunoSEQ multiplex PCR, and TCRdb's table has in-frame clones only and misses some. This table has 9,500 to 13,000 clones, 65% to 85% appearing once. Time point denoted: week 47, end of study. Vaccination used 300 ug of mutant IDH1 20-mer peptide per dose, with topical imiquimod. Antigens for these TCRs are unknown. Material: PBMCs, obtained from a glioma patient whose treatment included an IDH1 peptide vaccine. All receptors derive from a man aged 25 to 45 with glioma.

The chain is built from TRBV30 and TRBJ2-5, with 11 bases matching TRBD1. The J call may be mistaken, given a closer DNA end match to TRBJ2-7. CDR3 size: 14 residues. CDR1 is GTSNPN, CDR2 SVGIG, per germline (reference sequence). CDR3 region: CAWIRTGGRPEQYF. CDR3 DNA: TGTGCCTGGATTCGGACAGGGGGCCGACCCGAGCAGTACTTC.

The CDR3 DNA follows: TGTGCCAGCAGCTTGGAAGCGGGAGAGCCCGAGCAGTACTTC. Its protein is CASSLEAGEPEQYF. The chain employs TRBV7-6 and TRBJ2-7, with 8 bases fitting TRBD2. Per germline, CDR1 SGHVS and CDR2 FNYEAQ. This CDR3 comprises 14 residues. V was pared by 3 bases and J by 6 bases, with 7 bases of the junction left unmatched.

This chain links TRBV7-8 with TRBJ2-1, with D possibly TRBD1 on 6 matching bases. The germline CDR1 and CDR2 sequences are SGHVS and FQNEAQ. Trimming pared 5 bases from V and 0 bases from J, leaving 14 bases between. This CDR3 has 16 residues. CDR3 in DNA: TGTGCCAGCAGCGATACGAGGGGGAGCTCCTACAATGAGCAGTTCTTC. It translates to CASSDTRGSSYNEQFF.

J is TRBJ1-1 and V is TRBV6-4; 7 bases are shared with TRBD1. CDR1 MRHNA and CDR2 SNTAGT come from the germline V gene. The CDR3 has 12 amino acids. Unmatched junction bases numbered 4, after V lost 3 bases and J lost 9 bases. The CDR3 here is CASSDQGGKAFF. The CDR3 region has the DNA TGTGCCAGCAGTGATCAGGGGGGGAAAGCTTTCTTT.

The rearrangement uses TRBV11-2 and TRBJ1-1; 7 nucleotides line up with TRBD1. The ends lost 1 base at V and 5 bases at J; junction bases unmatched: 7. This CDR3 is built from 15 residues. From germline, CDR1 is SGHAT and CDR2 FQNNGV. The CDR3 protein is CASSLGRTGVTEAFF. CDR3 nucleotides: TGTGCCAGCAGCTTAGGACGGACAGGAGTGACTGAAGCTTTCTTT.

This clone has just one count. The DNA of the CDR3 is TGTGCCAGCAGTCCCCGGGACAGGGGGCACGGTACGCAGTATTTT. Protein: CASSPRDRGHGTQYF. The chain combines TRBV27 with TRBJ2-3; TRBD1 agrees at 12 bases. The germline CDR1 and CDR2 sequences are MNHEY and SMNVEV (reference sequence). V was clipped by 5 bases and J by 8 bases; unmatched bases: 8. CDR3 length: 15 amino acids.

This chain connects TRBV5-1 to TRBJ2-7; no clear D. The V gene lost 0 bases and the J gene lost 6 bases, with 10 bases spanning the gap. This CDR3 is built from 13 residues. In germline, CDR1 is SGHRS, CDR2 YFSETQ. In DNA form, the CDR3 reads TGCGCCAGCAGCTTGGACGGCCGCGGCGAGCAGTACTTC. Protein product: CASSLDGRGEQYF.

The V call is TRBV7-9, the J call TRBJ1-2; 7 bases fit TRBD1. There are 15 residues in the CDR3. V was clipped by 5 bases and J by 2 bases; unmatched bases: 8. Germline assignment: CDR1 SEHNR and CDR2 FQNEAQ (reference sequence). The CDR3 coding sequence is TGTGCCAGCAGCAGCGCCGGGACAGAAAACTATGGCTACACCTTC. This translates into CASSSAGTENYGYTF.

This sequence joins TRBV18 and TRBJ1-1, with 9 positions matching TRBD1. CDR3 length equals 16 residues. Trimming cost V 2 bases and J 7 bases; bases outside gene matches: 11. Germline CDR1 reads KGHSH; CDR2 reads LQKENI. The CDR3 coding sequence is TGTGCCAGCTCACCATCCCCAAGGGGGACAGGGTATGAAGCTTTCTTT. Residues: CASSPSPRGTGYEAFF.

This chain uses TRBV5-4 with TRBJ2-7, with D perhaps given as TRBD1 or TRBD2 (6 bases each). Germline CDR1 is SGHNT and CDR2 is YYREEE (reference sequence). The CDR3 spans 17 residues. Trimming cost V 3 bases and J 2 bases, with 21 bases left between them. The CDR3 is CASSSRRGDLPAYEQYF. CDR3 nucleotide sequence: TGTGCCAGCAGCTCCCGGAGGGGGGACCTCCCTGCCTACGAGCAGTACTTC. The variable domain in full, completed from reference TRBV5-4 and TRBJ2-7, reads ETGVTQSPTHLIKTRGQQVTLRCSSQSGHNTVSWYQQALGQGPQFIFQYYREEENGRGNFPPRFSGLQFPNYSSELNVNALELDDSALYLCASSSRRGDLPAYEQYFGPGTRLTVT.

The CDR3 DNA reads TGTGCCATCGGACTAGCGGGAGGCGGGGGCACAGATACGCAGTATTTT. Its protein is CAIGLAGGGGTDTQYF. This chain joins TRBV19 and TRBJ2-3; the match to TRBD2 covers 14 bases. The CDR3 has 16 residues. CDR1 is LNHDA and CDR2 is SQIVND in the germline V gene (reference sequence). The ends lost 10 bases at V and 1 base at J; junction bases unmatched: 7.

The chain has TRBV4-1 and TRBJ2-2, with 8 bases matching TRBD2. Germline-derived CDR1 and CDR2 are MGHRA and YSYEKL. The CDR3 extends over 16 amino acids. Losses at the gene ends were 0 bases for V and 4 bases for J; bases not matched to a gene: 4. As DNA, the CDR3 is TGCGCCAGCAGCCAAGATGAACTAGCGGTCACCGGGGAGCTGTTTTTT. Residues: CASSQDELAVTGELFF.

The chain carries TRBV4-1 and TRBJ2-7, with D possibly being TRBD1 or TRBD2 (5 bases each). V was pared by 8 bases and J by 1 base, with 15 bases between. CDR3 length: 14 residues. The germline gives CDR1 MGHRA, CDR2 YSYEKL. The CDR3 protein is CASGTAGRSYEQYF. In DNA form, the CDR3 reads TGCGCCAGCGGGACGGCCGGCAGATCCTACGAGCAGTACTTC.

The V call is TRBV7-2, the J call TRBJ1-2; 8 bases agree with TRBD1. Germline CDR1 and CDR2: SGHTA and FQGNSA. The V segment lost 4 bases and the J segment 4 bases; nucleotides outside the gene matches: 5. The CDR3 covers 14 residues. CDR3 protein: CASSSDRDSYGYTF. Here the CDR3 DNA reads TGTGCCAGCAGCTCGGACAGGGATAGCTATGGCTACACCTTC.

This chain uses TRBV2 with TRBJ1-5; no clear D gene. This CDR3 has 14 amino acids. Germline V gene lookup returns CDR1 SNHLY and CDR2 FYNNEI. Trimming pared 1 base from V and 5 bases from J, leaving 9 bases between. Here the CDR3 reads CASSEEGSYQPQHF. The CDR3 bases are TGTGCCAGCAGTGAAGAGGGATCATATCAGCCCCAGCATTTT.

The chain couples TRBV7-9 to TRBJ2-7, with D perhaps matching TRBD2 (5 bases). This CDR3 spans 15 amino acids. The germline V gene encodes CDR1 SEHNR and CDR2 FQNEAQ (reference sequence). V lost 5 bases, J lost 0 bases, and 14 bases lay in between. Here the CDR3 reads CASSRSGIYSYEQYF. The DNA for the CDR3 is TGTGCCAGCAGCCGTTCGGGAATTTACTCCTACGAGCAGTACTTC.

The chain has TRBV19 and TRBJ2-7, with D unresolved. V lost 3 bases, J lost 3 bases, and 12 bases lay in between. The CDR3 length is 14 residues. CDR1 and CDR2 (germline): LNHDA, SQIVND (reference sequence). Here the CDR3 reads CASSMEAGNYEQYF. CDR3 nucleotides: TGTGCCAGTAGTATGGAAGCAGGCAACTACGAGCAGTACTTC. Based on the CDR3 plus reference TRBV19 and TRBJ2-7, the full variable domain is DGGITQSPKYLFRKEGQNVTLSCEQNLNHDAMYWYRQDPGQGLRLIYYSQIVNDFQKGDIAEGYSVSREKKESFPLTVTSAQKNPTAFYLCASSMEAGNYEQYFGPGTRLTVT.

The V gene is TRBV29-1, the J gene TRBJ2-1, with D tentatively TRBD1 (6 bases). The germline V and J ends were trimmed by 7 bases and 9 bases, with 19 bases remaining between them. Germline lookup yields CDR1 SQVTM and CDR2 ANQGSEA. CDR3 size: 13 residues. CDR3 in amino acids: CSAPSDRFGEQFF. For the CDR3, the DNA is TGCAGCGCGCCCTCCGACAGGTTCGGTGAGCAGTTCTTC.

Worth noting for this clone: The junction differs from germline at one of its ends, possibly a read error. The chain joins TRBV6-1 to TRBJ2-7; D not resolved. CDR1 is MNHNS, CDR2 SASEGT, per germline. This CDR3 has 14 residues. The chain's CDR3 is CASSEPRRIYERYF. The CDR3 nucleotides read TGTGCCAGCAGTGAACCTCGACGCATCTACGAGCGGTACTTC.

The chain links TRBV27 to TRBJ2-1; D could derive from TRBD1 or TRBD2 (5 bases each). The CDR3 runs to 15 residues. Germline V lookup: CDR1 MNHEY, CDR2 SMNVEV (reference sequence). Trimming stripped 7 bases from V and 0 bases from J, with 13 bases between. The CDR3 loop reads CASKVPGASYNEQFF. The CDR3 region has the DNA TGTGCCAGCAAGGTCCCCGGGGCCTCCTACAATGAGCAGTTCTTC.